Below, 28 T cell receptor beta chains from the same sample are listed, as sequenced in a study of cytomegalovirus exposure and HLA in healthy donors. 60 Vbeta and 13 Jbeta primers were used in PCR. Clones were sequenced by immunoSEQ multiplex PCR, and TCRdb holds only the in-frame ones, with some missing. Counted here are more than 95,000 clones, 17% occurring once; the ten biggest clones make up 2.9%. The sample taken for sequencing was PBMCs. These receptors originate from a female donor in good health and CMV-seropositive.

The sample holds a few counts of this clone. This chain links TRBV28 with TRBJ2-5; D ambiguous. This CDR3 is built from 14 residues. V lost 3 bases and J 2 bases, leaving 10 bases between the germline ends. The V gene's germline CDR1 is MDHEN and CDR2 SYDVKM. The CDR3 region is CASSFFTAQETQYF. CDR3 in DNA: TGTGCCAGCAGTTTTTTTACAGCACAAGAGACCCAGTACTTC.

This clone was seen only a few times. The rearrangement uses TRBV29-1 and TRBJ2-5; 7 bases align to TRBD1. The CDR3 contains 12 residues. Germline values: CDR1 SQVTM, CDR2 ANQGSEA. V was pared by 4 bases and J by 8 bases, with 7 bases of the junction left unmatched. CDR3 loop: CSVVPTGATQYF. CDR3 coding DNA: TGCAGCGTTGTACCAACAGGGGCCACCCAGTACTTC.

A few counts support this clone. This sequence joins TRBV7-2 and TRBJ1-6, with 10 positions matching TRBD1. The CDR3 has 16 amino acids. Germline V lookup: CDR1 SGHTA, CDR2 FQGNSA. Trimming took 1 base from V and 7 from J; bases not matched to a gene: 4. CDR3 coding DNA: TGTGCCAGCAGCTTAGGGGGGACAGGGGTGAATTCACCCCTCCACTTT. Encoded protein: CASSLGGTGVNSPLHF.

This clone has only a few counts. The chain couples TRBV9 to TRBJ2-1; 10 bases map to TRBD2. The CDR3 sequence is 15 residues long. The germline gives CDR1 SGDLS, CDR2 YYNGEE. Trimming at V came to 4 bases and at J to 4 bases, leaving 5 bases not matched to a gene. The CDR3 spells CASSPLAGVYNEQFF. The CDR3, as DNA: TGTGCCAGCAGCCCTCTAGCGGGAGTGTACAATGAGCAGTTCTTC.

As regards this clone: A junction end diverges from the germline sequence, so it may reflect a read error. This chain connects TRBV7-7 to TRBJ2-1, with 12 nucleotides matching TRBD2. The germline V gene encodes CDR1 SSHAT and CDR2 FNYEAQ (reference sequence). This CDR3 is 17 amino acids long. The CDR3 here is CASSPRTSGTVYNEQFF. The CDR3 DNA is TGTGCTAGCAGCCCCCGGACTAGCGGGACTGTCTACAATGAGCAGTTCTTC.

This clone was recorded a few times. This chain joins TRBV6-5 and TRBJ2-7; 7 bases align to TRBD1. From germline, CDR1 is MNHEY and CDR2 SVGAGI. The CDR3 has 16 amino acids. With 2 bases clipped from V and 5 bases from J, the junction kept 12 bases outside the gene matches. This chain's CDR3 is CASSYLRAGGGNEQYF. In DNA, the CDR3 is TGTGCCAGCAGTTACCTTAGGGCAGGGGGTGGGAACGAGCAGTACTTC.

The CDR3 protein is CASSLAGAQTGGDYGYTF. CDR3 DNA sequence: TGCGCCAGCAGCTTGGCCGGCGCCCAAACAGGGGGTGACTATGGCTACACCTTC. The chain joins TRBV5-1 to TRBJ1-2, with 8 nucleotides matching TRBD1. The CDR3 is 18 residues long. Losses at the gene ends were 0 bases for V and 3 bases for J; bases not matched to a gene: 13. The germline CDR1 and CDR2 sequences are SGHRS and YFSETQ.

The chain combines TRBV18 with TRBJ2-1, with D unresolved. Germline CDR1 is KGHSH and CDR2 is LQKENI. The CDR3 is 14 amino acids. V was cut by 3 bases and J by 4 bases, with 10 bases left in between. The DNA of the CDR3 is TGTGCCAGCTCACCCACCCGCGAATACAATGAGCAGTTCTTC. Protein sequence: CASSPTREYNEQFF.

This clone was counted a few times. The chain recombines TRBV6-5 with TRBJ2-5, with D unresolved. CDR3 length: 14 amino acids. From germline, CDR1 is MNHEY and CDR2 SVGAGI. Deletions cut 0 bases from V and 4 bases from J, with 9 bases between. The CDR3 spells CASSYSNTPETQYF. The CDR3 DNA sequence: TGTGCCAGCAGTTACTCGAACACCCCAGAGACCCAGTACTTC.

V gene TRBV5-4 combines with J gene TRBJ1-6; 8 bases are shared with TRBD1. V shed 3 bases, J shed 2 bases, and the junction held 10 bases outside the gene matches. CDR1 is SGHNT, CDR2 YYREEE, per germline (reference sequence). The CDR3 has 18 residues. CDR3 nucleotides: TGTGCCAGCAGCTCGCCTTCAGGGGGCAGGACCTATAATTCACCCCTCCACTTT. Its protein is CASSSPSGGRTYNSPLHF.

Here the CDR3 reads CASSLDRTVEAFF. The CDR3 DNA reads as TGTGCCAGCAGCTTAGATCGAACAGTTGAAGCTTTCTTT. The chain employs TRBV11-2 and TRBJ1-1; no firm D call. Germline CDR1 reads SGHAT; CDR2 reads FQNNGV. The CDR3 is made up of 13 amino acids. V lost 0 bases to trimming and J lost 7 bases, with 9 bases between them.

V gene TRBV30 combines with J gene TRBJ2-1; perhaps TRBD2 as D (6 bases). This CDR3 has 14 residues. Trimming stripped 2 bases from V and 4 bases from J, with 12 bases between. CDR1 is GTSNPN, CDR2 SVGIG, per germline (reference sequence). CDR3 region: CAWSWGGVYNEQFF. The CDR3 DNA reads as TGTGCCTGGAGTTGGGGCGGGGTATACAATGAGCAGTTCTTC.

This clone was counted between two and nine times. The chain is built from TRBV5-1 and TRBJ2-1, with 11 bases lining up with TRBD2. Germline V gene data show CDR1 as SGHRS and CDR2 as YFSETQ. The CDR3 sequence is 20 residues long. The junction had 16 bases not matched to a gene; V was cut back by 3 bases and J by 2 bases. The CDR3 reads CASSYTRLAGGPFAYNEQFF. The CDR3 nucleotides are TGCGCCAGCAGCTATACTAGATTAGCGGGAGGGCCTTTCGCCTACAATGAGCAGTTCTTC.

This clone was counted between two and nine times. This chain uses TRBV7-9 with TRBJ1-6; 10 bases map to TRBD1. Germline values: CDR1 SEHNR, CDR2 FQNEAQ (reference sequence). The V gene end was trimmed by 1 base and the J gene end by 7 bases; junction bases not matched to a gene: 4. The CDR3 has 16 amino acids. The CDR3 bases are TGTGCCAGCAGCTTAGTAGGACAGGGGGTAAATTCACCCCTCCACTTT. Translated: CASSLVGQGVNSPLHF.

The CDR3 nucleotides are TGTGCCAGCAGCAAACGGACTAGCGGGGGGGCGGGGGAGCTGTTTTTT. Protein sequence: CASSKRTSGGAGELFF. The chain has TRBV7-8 and TRBJ2-2; TRBD2 agrees at 15 bases. CDR1 and CDR2 from the germline V gene are SGHVS and FQNEAQ. After removal of 5 bases from V and 8 bases from J, the junction contained 6 bases not matched to a gene. The CDR3 runs 16 residues.

The rearrangement links TRBV7-3 to TRBJ2-7; D perhaps matches TRBD1 (5 bases). The CDR3 totals 13 residues. Trimming shortened V by 0 bases and J by 3 bases, and 6 bases separated the two germline ends. Germline V gene data show CDR1 as SGHTA and CDR2 as FQGTGA. The CDR3 DNA sequence: TGTGCCAGCAGCTTAACCCAGGGCTACGAGCAGTACTTC. It yields the protein CASSLTQGYEQYF. Full variable domain (remainder filled in from reference TRBV7-3 and TRBJ2-7): GAGVSQTPSNKVTEKGKYVELRCDPISGHTALYWYRQSLGQGPEFLIYFQGTGAADDSGLPNDRFFAVRPEGSVSTLKIQRTERGDSAVYLCASSLTQGYEQYFGPGTRLTVT.

This clone turned up a few times. The chain joins TRBV30 to TRBJ1-1, with TRBD1 matching 9 bases. The CDR3 sequence is 13 residues long. Trimming at V came to 5 bases and at J to 1 base, leaving 2 bases not matched to a gene. Germline CDR1 reads GTSNPN; CDR2 reads SVGIG (reference sequence). In DNA form, the CDR3 reads TGTGCCTGGGACAGGGGGACGAACACTGAAGCTTTCTTT. Translating it yields CAWDRGTNTEAFF.

The chain combines TRBV7-9 with TRBJ1-6; TRBD1 matches 7 bases. Germline V gene sequence: CDR1 SEHNR, CDR2 FQNEAQ (reference sequence). Trimming at V came to 5 bases and at J to 14 bases, leaving 12 bases not matched to a gene. The CDR3 consists of 14 residues. CDR3 residues: CASSPDGTAKSLHF. As DNA, the CDR3 is TGTGCCAGCAGCCCGGATGGGACAGCGAAGTCCCTCCACTTT.

This clone was counted a few times. DNA for the CDR3: TGTGCCAGCAGCCGTTTGGGAAACACCATATATTTT. Protein sequence: CASSRLGNTIYF. The chain is built from TRBV7-9 and TRBJ1-3; D not resolved. Trimming pared 5 bases from V and 4 bases from J, leaving 6 bases between. CDR1 is SEHNR and CDR2 is FQNEAQ in the germline V gene (reference sequence). The CDR3 is 12 residues long. The variable domain in full, with the rest retrieved from reference TRBV7-9 and TRBJ1-3, is DTGVSQNPRHKITKRGQNVTFRCDPISEHNRLYWYRQTLGQGPEFLTYFQNEAQLEKSRLLSDRFSAERPKGSFSTLEIQRTEQGDSAMYLCASSRLGNTIYFGEGSWLTVV.

The chain couples TRBV4-3 to TRBJ1-4; the D gene is possibly TRBD1 (6 bases). The V gene lost 2 bases and the J gene lost 7 bases, with 11 bases spanning the gap. Germline CDR1 is LGHNA and CDR2 is YSLEER. The CDR3 sequence is 14 residues long. The CDR3 protein is CASSQRGASEKLFF. The CDR3, as DNA: TGCGCCAGCAGCCAACGGGGGGCGAGTGAAAAACTGTTTTTT.

The V call is TRBV4-3, the J call TRBJ2-7; D remains unclear. Germline-derived CDR1 and CDR2 are LGHNA and YSLEER. The germline V and J ends were trimmed by 2 bases and 3 bases, with 14 bases remaining between them. The CDR3 runs 15 residues. The CDR3 sequence is CASSQSPLLNYEQYF. The CDR3 coding sequence is TGCGCCAGCAGCCAAAGTCCCTTACTTAACTACGAGCAGTACTTC.

This clone has just a few counts. V gene TRBV27 combines with J gene TRBJ2-2; 7 bases map to TRBD1. The CDR3 totals 14 residues. Germline loops: CDR1 MNHEY, CDR2 SMNVEV (reference sequence). The V and J ends lost 8 bases and 6 bases, in that order; junction bases with no gene match: 9. The CDR3, as DNA: TGTGCCAGCGGGGACAGACTCCCGGCCGGGGAGCTGTTTTTT. This codes for CASGDRLPAGELFF.

This chain connects TRBV6-5 to TRBJ1-2; D unclear. V was clipped by 0 bases and J by 6 bases, with 14 bases between them. The germline CDR1 and CDR2 sequences are MNHEY and SVGAGI. The CDR3 totals 15 residues. The CDR3: CASSYSRTPSNGYTF. The CDR3 coding sequence is TGTGCCAGCAGTTACTCTCGGACTCCTTCCAATGGCTACACCTTC.

This clone turned up a few times. The chain has TRBV9 and TRBJ2-2; the D is unclear. CDR3 size: 16 residues. V was clipped by 0 bases and J by 6 bases, with 15 bases between them. From germline, CDR1 is SGDLS and CDR2 YYNGEE. The CDR3 region has the DNA TGTGCCAGCAGCGTAGGACAATTTAGTGTTGCCGGGGAGCTGTTTTTT. Translation gives CASSVGQFSVAGELFF.

This chain joins TRBV6-5 and TRBJ2-2; TRBD2 is a possible D gene (6 bases). The V end was cut by 7 bases, the J end by 9 bases, with 18 bases between. Germline assignment: CDR1 MNHEY and CDR2 SVGAGI. The length of the CDR3 is 14 residues. The CDR3 bases are TGTGCCAGCACGGAGGGGTTAGGCGTCCGGGAGCTGTTTTTT. Protein product: CASTEGLGVRELFF.

This clone was observed a handful of times. V is TRBV5-1 and J is TRBJ1-3, with D possibly being TRBD1 (5 bases). CDR1 SGHRS and CDR2 YFSETQ come from the germline V gene. V lost 0 bases and J lost 4, with 5 bases in between. The CDR3 has 13 residues. In DNA, the CDR3 is TGCGCCAGCAGCTTGGCAGGGGGAAACACCATATATTTT. Encoded protein: CASSLAGGNTIYF.

This clone has only a few counts. This chain joins TRBV5-6 and TRBJ2-6; D is unresolved. Germline V gives CDR1 SGHDT, CDR2 YYEEEE. V lost 2 bases and J 0 bases, leaving 15 bases between the germline ends. The CDR3 totals 18 residues. The CDR3 DNA reads TGTGCCAGCAGCTTCGGTCTGAATCCTGGCTCTGGGGCCAACGTCCTGACTTTC. Amino acids: CASSFGLNPGSGANVLTF.

The sample holds a few counts of this clone. The chain carries TRBV9 and TRBJ2-1, with D possibly matching TRBD1 (6 bases). V dropped 4 bases and J dropped 2 bases, with 16 bases sitting between them. This CDR3 comprises 16 residues. Germline V gene data show CDR1 as SGDLS and CDR2 as YYNGEE. The DNA of the CDR3 is TGTGCCAGCAGCAAGAATACAGGGTTCCCCTACAATGAGCAGTTCTTC. It encodes CASSKNTGFPYNEQFF.